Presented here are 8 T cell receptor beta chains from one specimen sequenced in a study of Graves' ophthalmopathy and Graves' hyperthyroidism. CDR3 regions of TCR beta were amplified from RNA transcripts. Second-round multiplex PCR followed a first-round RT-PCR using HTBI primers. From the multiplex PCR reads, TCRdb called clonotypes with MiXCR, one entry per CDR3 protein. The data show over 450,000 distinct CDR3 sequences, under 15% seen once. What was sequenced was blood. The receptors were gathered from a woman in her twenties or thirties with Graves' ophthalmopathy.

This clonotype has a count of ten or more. The CDR3 nucleotides read TGTGCCAGCAGCTTTGCGACTTCACAAGAGACCCAGTACTTC. Protein sequence: CASSFATSQETQYF. V usage is TRBV11-2 and J usage is TRBJ2-5; D is unresolved. Trimming stripped 3 bases from V and 2 bases from J, with 10 bases between. CDR3 size: 14 residues. Germline V lookup: CDR1 SGHAT, CDR2 FQNNGV.

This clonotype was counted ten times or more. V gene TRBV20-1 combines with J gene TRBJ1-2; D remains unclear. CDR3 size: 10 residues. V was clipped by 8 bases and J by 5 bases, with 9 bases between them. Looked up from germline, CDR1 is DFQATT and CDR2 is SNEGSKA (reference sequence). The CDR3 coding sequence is TGCAGTCTGTTTGATTATGGCTACACCTTC. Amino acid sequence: CSLFDYGYTF.

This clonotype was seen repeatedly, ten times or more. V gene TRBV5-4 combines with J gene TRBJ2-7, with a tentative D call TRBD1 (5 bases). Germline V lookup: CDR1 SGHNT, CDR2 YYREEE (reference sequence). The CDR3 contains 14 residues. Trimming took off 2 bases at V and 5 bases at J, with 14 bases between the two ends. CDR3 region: CASSLAGAVDEQYF. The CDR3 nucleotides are TGTGCCAGCAGCTTAGCTGGGGCCGTCGACGAGCAGTACTTC.

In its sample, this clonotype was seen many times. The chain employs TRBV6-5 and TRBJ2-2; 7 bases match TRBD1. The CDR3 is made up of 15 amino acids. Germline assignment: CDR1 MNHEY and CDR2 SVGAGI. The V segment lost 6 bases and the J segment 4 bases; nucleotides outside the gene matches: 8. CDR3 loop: CASRPGTEPTGELFF. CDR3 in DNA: TGTGCCAGCAGGCCCGGGACAGAACCCACCGGGGAGCTGTTTTTT.

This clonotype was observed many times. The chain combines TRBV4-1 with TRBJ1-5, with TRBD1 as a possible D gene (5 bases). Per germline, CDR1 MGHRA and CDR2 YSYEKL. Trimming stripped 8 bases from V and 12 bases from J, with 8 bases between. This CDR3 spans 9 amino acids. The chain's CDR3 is CASYDSQHF. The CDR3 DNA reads TGCGCCAGCTACGACAGCCAGCATTTT.

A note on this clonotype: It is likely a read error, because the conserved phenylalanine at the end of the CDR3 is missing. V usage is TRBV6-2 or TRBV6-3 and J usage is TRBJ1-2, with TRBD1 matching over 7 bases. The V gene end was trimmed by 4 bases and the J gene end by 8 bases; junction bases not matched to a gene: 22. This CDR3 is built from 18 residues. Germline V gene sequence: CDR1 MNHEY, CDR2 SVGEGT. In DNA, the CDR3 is TGTGCCAGCAGTTCCCCTAGAGCCCTCCGAGGGGGCGCGGAAGGCTACACCCTC. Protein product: CASSSPRALRGGAEGYTL.

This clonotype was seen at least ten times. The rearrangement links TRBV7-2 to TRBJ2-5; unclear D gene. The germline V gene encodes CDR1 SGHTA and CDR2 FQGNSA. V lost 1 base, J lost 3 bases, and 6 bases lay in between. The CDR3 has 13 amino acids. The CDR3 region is CASSLGVEETQYF. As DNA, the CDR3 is TGTGCCAGCAGCTTAGGAGTAGAAGAGACCCAGTACTTC.

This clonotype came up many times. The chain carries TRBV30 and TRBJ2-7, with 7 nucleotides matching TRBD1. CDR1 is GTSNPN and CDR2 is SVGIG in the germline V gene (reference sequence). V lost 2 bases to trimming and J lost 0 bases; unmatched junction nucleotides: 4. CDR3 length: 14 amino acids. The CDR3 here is CAWSSGQFSYEQYF. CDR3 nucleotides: TGTGCCTGGAGTTCGGGACAGTTCTCCTACGAGCAGTACTTC.